This record concerns one T cell receptor (beta chain) sequence. Its antigen is not known. The data were obtained in a study of CXCR3-negative and CXCR3-positive naive CD8 T cells. The CDR3 covers 14 residues. CDR1 is SGHTA, CDR2 FQGTGA, per germline. The authors prepared UMI-labeled TRB cDNA libraries by 5' RACE. Each CDR3 protein gets one entry in TCRdb, which reprocessed the 5' RACE reads and gives no DNA. This listing includes 70,000 to 95,000 distinct CDR3 sequences. Naive CD8+ T lymphocytes were specified as CD45RO-CCR7+CD27+CD95-. General study points: With respect to TRBV-TRBJ usage, naive CXCR3-negative and CXCR3-positive cells were similar; memory differed. Relative to CXCR3-negative naive cells, CXCR3-positive naive cells had more hydrophobic TRB CDR3s.

The rearrangement links TRBV7-3 to TRBJ2-7; no DNA is available, so the TRBD1 call from TCRdb remains unchecked. This sequence originates from a human donor in good health. Some clones in this sample may be carry-over from other donors' samples. Material: naive CXCR3- CD8+ T cells from blood. The subset here: CD45RO-CCR7+CD27+CD95- naive CD8+ T cells lacking CXCR3 (TNR3-). This CDR3 reads CASSLTGANGEQYF.